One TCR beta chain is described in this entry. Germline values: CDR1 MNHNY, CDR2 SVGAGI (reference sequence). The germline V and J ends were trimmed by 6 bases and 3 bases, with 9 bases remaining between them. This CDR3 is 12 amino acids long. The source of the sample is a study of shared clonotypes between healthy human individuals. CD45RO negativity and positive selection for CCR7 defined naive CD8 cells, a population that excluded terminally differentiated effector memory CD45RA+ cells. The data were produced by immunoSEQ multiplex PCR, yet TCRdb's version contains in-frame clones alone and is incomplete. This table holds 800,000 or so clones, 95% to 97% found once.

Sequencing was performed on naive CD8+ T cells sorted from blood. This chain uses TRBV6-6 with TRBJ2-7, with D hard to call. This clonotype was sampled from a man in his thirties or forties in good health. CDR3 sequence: CASSGSYYEQYF. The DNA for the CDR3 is TGTGCCAGCAGCGGTAGTTACTACGAGCAGTACTTC.